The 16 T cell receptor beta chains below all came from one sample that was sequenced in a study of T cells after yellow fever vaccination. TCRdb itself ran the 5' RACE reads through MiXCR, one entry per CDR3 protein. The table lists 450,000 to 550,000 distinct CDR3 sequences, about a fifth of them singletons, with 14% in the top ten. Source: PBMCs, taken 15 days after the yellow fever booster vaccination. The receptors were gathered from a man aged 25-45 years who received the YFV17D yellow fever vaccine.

The CDR3 nucleotides read TGTGCCAGCAGCTCATTACCTAGCGACACAGATACGCAGTATTTT. It translates to CASSSLPSDTDTQYF. The chain joins TRBV7-2 to TRBJ2-3, with D possibly being TRBD2 (6 bases). This CDR3 has 15 amino acids. Germline-derived CDR1 and CDR2 are SGHTA and FQGNSA. Trimming removed 4 bases from V and 2 bases from J, with 13 bases in between.

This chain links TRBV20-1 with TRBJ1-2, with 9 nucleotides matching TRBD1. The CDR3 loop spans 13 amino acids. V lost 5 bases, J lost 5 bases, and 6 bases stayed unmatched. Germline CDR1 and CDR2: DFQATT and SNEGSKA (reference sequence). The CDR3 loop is CSAVSGTGYGYTF. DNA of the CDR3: TGCAGTGCTGTGTCCGGGACAGGGTATGGCTACACCTTC.

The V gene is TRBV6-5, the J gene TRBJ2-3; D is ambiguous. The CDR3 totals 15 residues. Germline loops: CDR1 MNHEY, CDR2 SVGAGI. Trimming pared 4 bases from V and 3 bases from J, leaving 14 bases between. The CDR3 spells CASSLSRGATDTQYF. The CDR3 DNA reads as TGTGCCAGCAGTTTGAGTCGTGGAGCGACAGATACGCAGTATTTT.

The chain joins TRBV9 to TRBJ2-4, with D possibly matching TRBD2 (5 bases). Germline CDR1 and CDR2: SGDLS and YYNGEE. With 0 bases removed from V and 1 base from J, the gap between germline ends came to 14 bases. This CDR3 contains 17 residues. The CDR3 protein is CASSVAPTGEAKNIQYF. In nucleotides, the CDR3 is TGTGCCAGCAGCGTAGCGCCCACCGGGGAGGCCAAAAACATTCAGTACTTC. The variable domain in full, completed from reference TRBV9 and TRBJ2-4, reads DSGVTQTPKHLITATGQRVTLRCSPRSGDLSVYWYQQSLDQGLQFLIQYYNGEERAKGNILERFSAQQFPDLHSELNLSSLELGDSALYFCASSVAPTGEAKNIQYFGAGTRLSVL.

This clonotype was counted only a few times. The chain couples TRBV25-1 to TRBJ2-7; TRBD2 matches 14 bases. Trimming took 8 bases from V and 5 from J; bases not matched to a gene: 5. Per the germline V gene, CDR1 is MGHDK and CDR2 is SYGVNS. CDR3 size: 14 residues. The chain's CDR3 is CASSGLAGVNEQYF. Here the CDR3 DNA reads TGTGCCAGCTCGGGACTAGCGGGAGTCAACGAGCAGTACTTC.

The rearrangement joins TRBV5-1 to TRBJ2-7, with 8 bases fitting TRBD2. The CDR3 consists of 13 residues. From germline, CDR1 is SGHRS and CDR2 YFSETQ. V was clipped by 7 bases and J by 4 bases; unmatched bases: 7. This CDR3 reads CASQLAAGYEQYF. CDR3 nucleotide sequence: TGCGCCAGCCAACTAGCGGCGGGATACGAGCAGTACTTC.

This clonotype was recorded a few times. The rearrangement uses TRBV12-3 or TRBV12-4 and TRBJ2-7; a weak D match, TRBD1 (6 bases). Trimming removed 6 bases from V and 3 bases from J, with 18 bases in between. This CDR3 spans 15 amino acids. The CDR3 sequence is CASSPSDRILYEQYF. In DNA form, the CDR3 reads TGTGCCAGCAGCCCGAGCGACAGGATCCTCTACGAGCAGTACTTC.

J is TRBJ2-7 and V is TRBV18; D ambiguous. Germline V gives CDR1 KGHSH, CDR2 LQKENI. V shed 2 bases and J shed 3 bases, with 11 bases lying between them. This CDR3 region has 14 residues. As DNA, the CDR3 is TGTGCCAGCTCACCAGCATTTACCGGCTACGAGCAGTACTTC. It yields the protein CASSPAFTGYEQYF.

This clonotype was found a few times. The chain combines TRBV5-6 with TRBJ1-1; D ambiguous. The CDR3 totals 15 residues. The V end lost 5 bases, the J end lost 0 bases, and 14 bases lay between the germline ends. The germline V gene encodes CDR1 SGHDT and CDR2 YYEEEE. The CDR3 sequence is CASRTRAKMNTEAFF. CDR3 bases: TGTGCCAGCAGAACCCGGGCTAAGATGAACACTGAAGCTTTCTTT.

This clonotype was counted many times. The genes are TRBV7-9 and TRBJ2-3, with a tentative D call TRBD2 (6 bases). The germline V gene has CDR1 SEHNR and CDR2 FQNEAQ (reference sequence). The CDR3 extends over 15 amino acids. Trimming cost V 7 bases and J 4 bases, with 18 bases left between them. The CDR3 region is CASKFLDGSSDTQYF. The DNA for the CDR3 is TGTGCCAGCAAATTTTTAGACGGGAGCTCAGATACGCAGTATTTT.

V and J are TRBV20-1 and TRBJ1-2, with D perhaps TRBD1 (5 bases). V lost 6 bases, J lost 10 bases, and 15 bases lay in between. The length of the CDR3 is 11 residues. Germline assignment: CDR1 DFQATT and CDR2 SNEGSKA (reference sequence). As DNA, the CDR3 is TGCAGTGCCCGTGACAGTTCCTCCTACACCTTC. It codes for CSARDSSSYTF.

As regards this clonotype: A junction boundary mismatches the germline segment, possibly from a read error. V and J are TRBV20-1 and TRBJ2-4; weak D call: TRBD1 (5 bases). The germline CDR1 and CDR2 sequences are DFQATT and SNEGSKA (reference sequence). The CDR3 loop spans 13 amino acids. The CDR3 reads CIARTIAKYIQYF. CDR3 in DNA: TGCATTGCCCGGACAATAGCCAAATACATTCAGTACTTC.

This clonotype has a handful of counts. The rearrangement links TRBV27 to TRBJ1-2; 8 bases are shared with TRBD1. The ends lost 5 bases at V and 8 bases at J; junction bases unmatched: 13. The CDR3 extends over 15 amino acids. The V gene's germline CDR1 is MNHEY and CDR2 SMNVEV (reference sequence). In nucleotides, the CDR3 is TGTGCCAGCAGTCCTTCGACAGGGGCAATAAGCGGCTACACCTTC. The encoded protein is CASSPSTGAISGYTF.

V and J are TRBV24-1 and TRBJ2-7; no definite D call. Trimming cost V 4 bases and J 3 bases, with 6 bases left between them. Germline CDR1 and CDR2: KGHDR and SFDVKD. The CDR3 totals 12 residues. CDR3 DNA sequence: TGTGCCACCAGTGAAAGCCACTACGAGCAGTACTTC. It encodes CATSESHYEQYF.

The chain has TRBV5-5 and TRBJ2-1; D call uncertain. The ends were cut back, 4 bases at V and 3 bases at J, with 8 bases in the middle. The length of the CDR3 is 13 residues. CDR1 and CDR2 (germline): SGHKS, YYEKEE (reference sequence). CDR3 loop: CASSPDGYNEQFF. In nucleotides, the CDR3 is TGTGCCAGCAGCCCGGACGGCTACAATGAGCAGTTCTTC. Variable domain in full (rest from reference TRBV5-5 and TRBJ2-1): DAGVTQSPTHLIKTRGQQVTLRCSPISGHKSVSWYQQVLGQGPQFIFQYYEKEERGRGNFPDRFSARQFPNYSSELNVNALLLGDSALYLCASSPDGYNEQFFGPGTRLTVL.

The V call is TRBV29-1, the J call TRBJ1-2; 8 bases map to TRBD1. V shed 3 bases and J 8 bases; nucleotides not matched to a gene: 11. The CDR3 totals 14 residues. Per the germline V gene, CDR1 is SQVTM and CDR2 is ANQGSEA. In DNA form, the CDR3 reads TGCAGCGTTGACGGACCCGGGACAGGCTACGGCTACACCTTC. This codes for CSVDGPGTGYGYTF.